This T cell receptor beta chain was recovered during a study of shared clonotypes between healthy human individuals. Study outcomes and limitations: Between a few donors, naive CD4 clonotypes were shared at a level of about 5.3%.

Terminally differentiated effector memory CD45RA+ cells were excluded from the naive CD8 cells, which were CD45RO-negative and positively selected for CCR7. Original processing notes: Filtering differed, since immunoSEQ gave only junction sequences and no quality scores. The table came from immunoSEQ multiplex PCR; TCRdb's copy has only in-frame clones and leaves some out. The DNA was the basis for D and trimming; V, J and clone size are from that table. The sample has some 740,000 clones, around 93% seen once. CDR1 is SGHVS, CDR2 FQNEAQ, per germline. The CDR3 contains 16 residues. Trimming left V 2 bases short and J 5 bases short, with 16 bases between. Of note for this clone: Its cognate antigen is unknown.

Sequencing used naive CD8+ T cells sorted from blood. This receptor was obtained from a man aged 25 to 40 in good health. This sequence joins TRBV7-8 and TRBJ1-5; D is undetermined. The CDR3 coding sequence is TGTGCCAGCAGCTTAAGAAGTGCGGGGATCGATCAGCCCCAGCATTTT. Translated: CASSLRSAGIDQPQHF.